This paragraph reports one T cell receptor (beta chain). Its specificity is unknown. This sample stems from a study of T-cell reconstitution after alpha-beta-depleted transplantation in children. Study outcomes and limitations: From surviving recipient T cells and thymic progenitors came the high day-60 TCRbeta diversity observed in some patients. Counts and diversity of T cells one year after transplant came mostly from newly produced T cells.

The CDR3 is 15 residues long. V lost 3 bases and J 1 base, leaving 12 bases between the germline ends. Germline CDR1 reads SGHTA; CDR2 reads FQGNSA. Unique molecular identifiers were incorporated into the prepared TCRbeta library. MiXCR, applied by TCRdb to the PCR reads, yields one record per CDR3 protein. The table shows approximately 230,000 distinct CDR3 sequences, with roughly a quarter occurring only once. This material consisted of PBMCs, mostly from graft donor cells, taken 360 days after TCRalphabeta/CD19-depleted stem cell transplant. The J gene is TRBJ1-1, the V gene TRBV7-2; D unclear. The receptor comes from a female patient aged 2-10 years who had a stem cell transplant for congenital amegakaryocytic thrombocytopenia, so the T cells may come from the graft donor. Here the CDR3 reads CASSLVKAPNTEAFF. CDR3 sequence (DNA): TGTGCCAGCAGCTTGGTAAAAGCACCGAACACTGAAGCTTTCTTT.